Sequencing of this TCR beta chain was carried out in a study of T cells after yellow fever vaccination. For the study at large: In the case of low-cell-number fractions, SMART-Seq v4 Ultra Low Input was used for preparation. Findings and limits, study-wide: Abundant bulk-population clonotypes could contaminate the FACS-sorted repertoires. Subsequent to the booster, the majority of primary-vaccination clones reappeared (96% CD4, 88% CD8).

A 5'RACE template-switching step, the method used to make TCR cDNA, added a universal primer site and UMIs. TCRdb re-called the 5' RACE reads through MiXCR, storing one row per CDR3 protein. The sample has hundreds of thousands of distinct CDR3 sequences; around a sixth are singletons. The CDR3 is 15 amino acids. V lost 3 bases, J lost 3 bases, and 15 bases lay in between. Germline V lookup: CDR1 SGDLS, CDR2 YYNGEE. This clonotype has just a few counts. Its antigen is undetermined. This sequence originates from a man aged 18 to 29 who received the YFV17D yellow fever vaccine. The chain joins TRBV9 to TRBJ2-5; the D gene is possibly TRBD2 (6 bases). Sequencing was performed on PBMCs, taken 4 to 5 days after the first yellow fever vaccination. The CDR3 sequence: CASSASPRGEETQYF. In nucleotides, the CDR3 is TGTGCCAGCAGCGCCTCCCCGCGGGGCGAAGAGACCCAGTACTTC.